Listed here is a single T cell receptor beta chain. Antigen specificity is unknown. This specimen belongs to a study of CD8+CD57+ T cells in acquired aplastic anemia. Study overall: Sorted CD4+ plus CD8+ cells gave DNA averaging 3.2 ug. Study-wide results and limits: With respect to CD8+ Simpson's diversity, patients and controls did not differ significantly. Patients and controls shared nearly 30 CD8+ CDR3 sequences, highly expressed in patients.

Sequencing was done on patients that had shown CD8+CD57+ cell expansion by flow cytometry. Patients had undergone no therapy by the time their blood was sampled. V lost 7 bases to trimming and J lost 4 bases; unmatched junction nucleotides: 10. This CDR3 has 15 residues. Germline CDR1 reads SGHRS; CDR2 reads YFSETQ. TCR beta VDJ and CDR3 profiles were obtained from a genomic DNA template. TCRdb reprocessed the reads via MiXCR and lists one record per CDR3 protein. The sample has about 200,000 distinct CDR3 sequences, around three fifths seen once. The rearrangement joins TRBV5-1 to TRBJ2-2; 7 bases match TRBD1. The sample was sorted CD4+, CD8+, or CD8+CD57+ T cells (not recorded which) from PBMCs. This clonotype was sampled from a human donor with aplastic anemia. The DNA of the CDR3 is TGCGCCAGCGATACGACAGGGATCAGCACCGGGGAGCTGTTTTTT. It codes for CASDTTGISTGELFF.